The T cell receptor beta chain described here comes from a study of blood T cells in healthy people across ages. Study in general: About one barcoded beta molecule per two T cells came from capture by template switching. Study findings and constraints: Donors of long life had a larger count of naive CD4+ cells and greater diversity than aged donors. CMV status of donors was not determined, possibly confounding expanded clonotype changes.

In germline, CDR1 is LGHDT, CDR2 YNNKEL (reference sequence). The CDR3 contains 15 residues. Unmatched junction bases numbered 7, after V lost 1 base and J lost 4 bases. With regard to this clonotype: The antigen remains unidentified.

For the second PCR, which ran for about 6 to 11 cycles, a sample-barcoded 5' primer and a J-beta primer mix were used. Researchers report that each sample yielded at least 2.5 million CDR3-containing paired-end reads. TCRdb fed the 5' RACE reads into MiXCR, producing one record per CDR3 protein. The sample lists hundreds of thousands of distinct CDR3 sequences, roughly 60% seen once, with approximately 20% in the top ten. This chain connects TRBV3-1 to TRBJ2-7, with 7 bases matching TRBD2. This sequence was found in a man aged 30-40 years in good health. The sample was blood. In DNA, the CDR3 is TGTGCCAGCAGCCAAGTATCGCGGGGGTGGTACGAGCAGTACTTC. Protein sequence: CASSQVSRGWYEQYF.